The next 16 T cell receptor beta chains were all read from a single sample in a study of cytomegalovirus exposure and HLA in healthy donors. PCR was performed using 60 Vbeta and 13 Jbeta primers. This table comes from immunoSEQ multiplex PCR, and its TCRdb copy is limited to in-frame clones, with some not included. The table lists roughly 90,000 clones, around 77% of them singletons. The material sequenced was PBMCs. These receptors came from a man aged 25 to 40 in good health and CMV-seronegative.

The V gene is TRBV28, the J gene TRBJ2-5; D gene unclear. The CDR3 is made up of 11 amino acids. V gave up 4 bases and J gave up 5 bases, with 5 bases separating them. Germline V lookup: CDR1 MDHEN, CDR2 SYDVKM. CDR3 bases: TGTGCCAGCAGTTACGCGGAGACCCAGTACTTC. It encodes CASSYAETQYF.

This clone is deemed medium-sized. The chain couples TRBV10-1 to TRBJ2-5; D may be TRBD2 (5 bases). CDR1 WNHNN and CDR2 SYGVQD come from the germline V gene (reference sequence). Trimming shortened V by 6 bases and J by 1 base, and 12 bases separated the two germline ends. The CDR3 is 14 amino acids. This CDR3 is CASSPAEAQETQYF. Written as DNA, the CDR3 is TGCGCCAGCAGCCCCGCGGAGGCCCAAGAGACCCAGTACTTC.

This chain uses TRBV6-5 with TRBJ1-1; D is perhaps TRBD1 (6 bases). Between the trimmed V and J ends, which lost 4 bases and 7 bases, there was a span of 19 bases. This CDR3 spans 15 amino acids. The V gene's germline CDR1 is MNHEY and CDR2 SVGAGI. CDR3 DNA sequence: TGTGCCAGCAGTTTTAACCAGGGGTACGGGGTTGAAGCTTTCTTT. It is translated as CASSFNQGYGVEAFF.

J is TRBJ2-1 and V is TRBV4-2; 8 bases match TRBD1. J was trimmed by 5 bases and V by 6 bases; bases with no gene match: 12. Germline lookup yields CDR1 LGHNA and CDR2 YNFKEQ. The CDR3 loop spans 16 amino acids. The CDR3 is CASSPTGGTGDNEQFF. CDR3 nucleotide sequence: TGTGCCAGCAGTCCTACAGGGGGAACCGGCGACAATGAGCAGTTCTTC.

The chain links TRBV5-1 to TRBJ2-5, with 7 nucleotides matching TRBD1. This CDR3 region has 15 residues. V lost 0 bases and J lost 5; bases outside the gene matches: 7. Germline CDR1 SGHRS, CDR2 YFSETQ. CDR3 bases: TGCGCCAGCAGCTTGGCGTTTGGCAGGGGGGAGACCCAGTACTTC. Its translation: CASSLAFGRGETQYF.

This rearrangement joins TRBV5-1 to TRBJ2-7; 7 nucleotides line up with TRBD1. Germline assignment: CDR1 SGHRS and CDR2 YFSETQ. The length of the CDR3 is 15 residues. The junction had 7 bases not matched to a gene; V was cut back by 0 bases and J by 4 bases. DNA of the CDR3: TGCGCCAGCAGCTTGGGGGGCAGGGGGTTTTACGAGCAGTACTTC. Protein product: CASSLGGRGFYEQYF.

This clone was seen just once. This chain joins TRBV18 and TRBJ1-1; unclear D gene. The germline V gene has CDR1 KGHSH and CDR2 LQKENI. Trimming shortened V by 1 base and J by 1 base, and 10 bases separated the two germline ends. The CDR3 contains 15 residues. CDR3 loop: CASSPRADPNTEAFF. CDR3 bases: TGTGCCAGCTCACCACGGGCAGACCCGAACACTGAAGCTTTCTTT.

This clone was counted a few times. This chain uses TRBV4-3 with TRBJ2-6; D is perhaps TRBD2 (5 bases). CDR1 is LGHNA, CDR2 YSLEER, per germline. V was cut by 0 bases and J by 4 bases, with 7 bases left in between. The length of the CDR3 is 15 residues. In DNA form, the CDR3 reads TGCGCCAGCAGCCAAGAGACGGGGGGGGCCAACGTCCTGACTTTC. Translating it yields CASSQETGGANVLTF.

The chain carries TRBV7-9 and TRBJ2-1; no firm D call. V lost 0 bases and J 0 bases, leaving 9 bases between the germline ends. Germline V gene lookup returns CDR1 SEHNR and CDR2 FQNEAQ (reference sequence). The CDR3 extends over 16 amino acids. The CDR3 protein is CASSLAVSSSYNEQFF. In nucleotides, the CDR3 is TGTGCCAGCAGCTTAGCGGTATCCAGCTCCTACAATGAGCAGTTCTTC.

The chain uses TRBV18 and TRBJ2-7, with 8 bases that match TRBD1. V shed 5 bases, J shed 4 bases, and the junction held 10 bases outside the gene matches. In germline, CDR1 is KGHSH, CDR2 LQKENI. This CDR3 has 15 residues. The CDR3 reads CASSSYDRGLYEQYF. The CDR3 DNA reads TGTGCCAGCTCATCCTACGACAGGGGTCTATACGAGCAGTACTTC.

The V and J genes are TRBV5-1 and TRBJ2-3; TRBD2 might be the D (6 bases). V lost 0 bases to trimming and J lost 2 bases, with 16 bases between them. The CDR3 runs 17 residues. Germline assignment: CDR1 SGHRS and CDR2 YFSETQ. CDR3: CASSLGGLARNTDTQYF. DNA of the CDR3: TGCGCCAGCAGCTTGGGCGGCCTAGCGAGGAACACAGATACGCAGTATTTT.

As concerns this clone: This sample also contains other DNA sequences that code for the same CDR3. CDR3 loop: CASSLVRGNTEAFF. The DNA of the CDR3 is TGTGCCAGCAGCTTAGTCAGGGGGAACACTGAAGCTTTCTTT. The V call is TRBV7-8, the J call TRBJ1-1; D is possibly TRBD1 (6 bases). Trimming cost V 1 base and J 1 base, with 7 bases left between them. This CDR3 is built from 14 residues. Germline values: CDR1 SGHVS, CDR2 FQNEAQ.

The chain employs TRBV7-9 and TRBJ1-5, with 10 positions matching TRBD1. The length of the CDR3 is 17 residues. Germline V lookup: CDR1 SEHNR, CDR2 FQNEAQ (reference sequence). The trim removed 1 base at V and 6 bases at J, leaving 9 bases unmatched. As DNA, the CDR3 is TGTGCCAGCAGCTTAGGGGGACAGGGGAGGTTGATTCAGCCCCAGCATTTT. Translated: CASSLGGQGRLIQPQHF. The entire variable domain, with the rest obtained from reference TRBV7-9 and TRBJ1-5, is as follows: DTGVSQNPRHKITKRGQNVTFRCDPISEHNRLYWYRQTLGQGPEFLTYFQNEAQLEKSRLLSDRFSAERPKGSFSTLEIQRTEQGDSAMYLCASSLGGQGRLIQPQHFGDGTRLSIL.

The chain links TRBV10-1 to TRBJ2-5; 10 bases are a match to TRBD1. Germline CDR1 and CDR2: WNHNN and SYGVQD (reference sequence). The CDR3 runs 15 residues. V gave up 7 bases and J gave up 4 bases; unmatched junction bases: 9. For the CDR3, the DNA is TGCGCCAGCACCCCGACAGGGGGCAAGGGAGAGACCCAGTACTTC. It codes for CASTPTGGKGETQYF.

The rearrangement links TRBV4-2 to TRBJ1-1, with D possibly being TRBD1 (6 bases). CDR3 length equals 15 residues. Germline values: CDR1 LGHNA, CDR2 YNFKEQ. V lost 4 bases and J lost 3, with 15 bases in between. CDR3 DNA: TGTGCCAGCAGCCGCAACGACAGGCAAGACACTGAAGCTTTCTTT. Residues: CASSRNDRQDTEAFF.

V is TRBV5-1 and J is TRBJ2-5, with TRBD1 identical over 9 bases. The V and J ends lost 2 bases and 3 bases, in that order; junction bases with no gene match: 5. The CDR3 is made up of 15 amino acids. Germline V gives CDR1 SGHRS, CDR2 YFSETQ. As DNA, the CDR3 is TGCGCCAGCAGCTTCGCCCGACAGGGGGAAGAGACCCAGTACTTC. It is translated as CASSFARQGEETQYF.